This T cell receptor beta chain emerged from a study of Ad26.COV2.S vaccination and SARS-CoV-2 variants. The CDR3 runs 15 residues. The germline V gene has CDR1 SGDLS and CDR2 YYNGEE. Between the trimmed V and J ends, which lost 3 bases and 1 base, there was a span of 13 bases. Profiled with immunoSEQ multiplex PCR; TCRdb holds only in-frame clones, not every one. Of a few hundred thousand clones listed, around 90% are singletons. Concerning this clone itself: Antigen: not known.

Treatment given: over 15 received Ad26.COV2.S at low or high dose, single or two shots; a few received placebo; per-sample allocation not given. Day 63 following the first vaccine or placebo injection was when the samples were taken. Whole-study findings and limits: Quantification of TCR breadth and depth may have yielded underestimates of total T cell responses. Placebo recipients and vaccine recipients were similar in non-spike TCR breadth.

This receptor was taken from a person aged 18-65 years who received the Ad26.COV2.S COVID-19 vaccine or a placebo. This specimen consisted of peripheral blood, obtained in a trial of Ad26.COV2.S vaccine versus placebo. The chain is built from TRBV9 and TRBJ1-2, with a tentative D call TRBD1 (6 bases). The CDR3 reads CASSARTAINYGYTF. The DNA of the CDR3 is TGTGCCAGCAGCGCCCGGACAGCGATTAACTATGGCTACACCTTC.